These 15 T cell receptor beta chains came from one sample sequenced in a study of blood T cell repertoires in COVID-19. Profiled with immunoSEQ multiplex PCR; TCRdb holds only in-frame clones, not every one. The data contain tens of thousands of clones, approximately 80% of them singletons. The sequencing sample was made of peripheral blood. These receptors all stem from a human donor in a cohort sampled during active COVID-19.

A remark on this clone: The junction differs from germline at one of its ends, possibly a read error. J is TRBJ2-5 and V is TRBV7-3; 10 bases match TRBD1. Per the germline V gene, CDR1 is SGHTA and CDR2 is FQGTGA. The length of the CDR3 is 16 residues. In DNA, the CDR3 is TGTGCCAGCAGCCTAACGGGACAGGGGAGGGTGGAGACCCAGTACTTC. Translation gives CASSLTGQGRVETQYF.

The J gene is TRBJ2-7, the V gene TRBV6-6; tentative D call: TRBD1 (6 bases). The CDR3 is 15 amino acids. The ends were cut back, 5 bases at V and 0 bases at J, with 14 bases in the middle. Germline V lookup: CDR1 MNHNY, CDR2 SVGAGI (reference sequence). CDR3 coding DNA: TGTGCCAGCAGTCCCCGGACAGCCAGCTCCTACGAGCAGTACTTC. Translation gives CASSPRTASSYEQYF.

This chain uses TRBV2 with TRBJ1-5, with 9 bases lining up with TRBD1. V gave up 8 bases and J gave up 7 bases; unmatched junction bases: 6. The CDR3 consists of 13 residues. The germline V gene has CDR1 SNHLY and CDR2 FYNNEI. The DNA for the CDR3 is TGTGCCAGCGGGACAGGGTTAGACCAGCCCCAGCATTTT. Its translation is CASGTGLDQPQHF.

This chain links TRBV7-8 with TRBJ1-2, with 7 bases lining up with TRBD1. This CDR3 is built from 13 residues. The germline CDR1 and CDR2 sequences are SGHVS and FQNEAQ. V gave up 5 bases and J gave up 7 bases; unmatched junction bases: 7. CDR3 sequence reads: CASSTDRVGGYTF. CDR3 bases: TGTGCCAGCAGCACAGACAGGGTCGGTGGCTACACCTTC.

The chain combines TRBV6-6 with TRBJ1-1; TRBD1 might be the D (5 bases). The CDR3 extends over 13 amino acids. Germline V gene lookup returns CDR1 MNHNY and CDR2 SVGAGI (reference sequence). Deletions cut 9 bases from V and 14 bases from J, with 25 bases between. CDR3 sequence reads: CASSVKSGLPLFF. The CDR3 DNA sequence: TGTGCCAGTTCCGTGAAATCGGGACTCCCTCTATTCTTT.

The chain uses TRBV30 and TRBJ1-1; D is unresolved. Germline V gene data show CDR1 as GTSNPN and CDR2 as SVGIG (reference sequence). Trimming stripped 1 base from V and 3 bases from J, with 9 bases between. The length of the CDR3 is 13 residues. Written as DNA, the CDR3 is TGTGCCTGGAGTGCGGGGTTGTACACTGAAGCTTTCTTT. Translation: CAWSAGLYTEAFF.

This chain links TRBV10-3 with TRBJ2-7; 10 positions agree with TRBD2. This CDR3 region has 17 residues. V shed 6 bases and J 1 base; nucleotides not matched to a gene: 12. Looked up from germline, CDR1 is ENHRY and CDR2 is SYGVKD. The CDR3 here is CAISHLTSGICSYEQYV. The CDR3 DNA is TGTGCCATCAGCCACCTTACTAGCGGGATCTGTTCCTACGAGCAGTACGTC.

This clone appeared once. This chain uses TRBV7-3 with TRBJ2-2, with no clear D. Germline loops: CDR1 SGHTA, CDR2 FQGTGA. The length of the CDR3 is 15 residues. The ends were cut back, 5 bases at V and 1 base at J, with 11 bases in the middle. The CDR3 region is CASSRRGRNTGELFF. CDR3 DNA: TGTGCCAGCAGCCGGCGTGGGCGGAACACCGGGGAGCTGTTTTTT.

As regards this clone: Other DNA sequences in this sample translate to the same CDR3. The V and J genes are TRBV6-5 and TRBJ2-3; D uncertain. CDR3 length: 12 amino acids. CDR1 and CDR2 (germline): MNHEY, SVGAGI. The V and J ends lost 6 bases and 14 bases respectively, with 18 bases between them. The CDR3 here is CASSPTLGIPYF. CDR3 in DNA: TGTGCCAGCAGCCCCACTCTCGGTATACCGTATTTT.

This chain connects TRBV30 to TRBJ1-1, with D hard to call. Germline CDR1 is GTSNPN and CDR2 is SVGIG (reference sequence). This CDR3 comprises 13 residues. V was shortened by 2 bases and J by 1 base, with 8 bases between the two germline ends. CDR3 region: CAWSRTENTEAFF. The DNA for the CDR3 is TGTGCCTGGAGTAGGACTGAGAACACTGAAGCTTTCTTT.

The CDR3 is CASSLNFGEQFF. The CDR3 nucleotides are TGTGCCAGCAGTTTGAACTTCGGGGAGCAGTTCTTC. The V gene is TRBV28, the J gene TRBJ2-1; no firm D call. Germline CDR1 MDHEN, CDR2 SYDVKM. V lost 3 bases to trimming and J lost 10 bases, with 10 bases between them. The CDR3 contains 12 residues. The variable domain in full, with the rest retrieved from reference TRBV28 and TRBJ2-1, is DVKVTQSSRYLVKRTGEKVFLECVQDMDHENMFWYRQDPGLGLRLIYFSYDVKMKEKGDIPEGYSVSREKKERFSLILESASTNQTSMYLCASSLNFGEQFFGPGTRLTVL.

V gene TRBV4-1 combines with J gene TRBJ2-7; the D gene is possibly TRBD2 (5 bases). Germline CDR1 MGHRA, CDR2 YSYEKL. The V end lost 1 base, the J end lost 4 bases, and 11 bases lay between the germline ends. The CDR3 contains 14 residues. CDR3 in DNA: TGCGCCAGCAGCCAAGTTGAGGGATGGTACGAGCAGTACGTC. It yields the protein CASSQVEGWYEQYV.

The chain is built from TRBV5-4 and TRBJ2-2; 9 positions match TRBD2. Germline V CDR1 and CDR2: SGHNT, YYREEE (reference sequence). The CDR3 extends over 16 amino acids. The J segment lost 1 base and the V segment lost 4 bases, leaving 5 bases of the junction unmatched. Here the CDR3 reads CASSPLAGWNTGELFF. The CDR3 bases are TGTGCCAGCAGCCCCCTAGCGGGGTGGAACACCGGGGAGCTGTTTTTT.

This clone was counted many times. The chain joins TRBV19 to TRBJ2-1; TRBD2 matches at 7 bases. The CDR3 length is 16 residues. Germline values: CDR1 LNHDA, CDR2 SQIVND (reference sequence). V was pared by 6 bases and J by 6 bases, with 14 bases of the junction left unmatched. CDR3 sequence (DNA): TGTGCCAGTAGGGCCGGTATACCGGGAGGCTCCAATGAGCAGTTCTTC. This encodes CASRAGIPGGSNEQFF.

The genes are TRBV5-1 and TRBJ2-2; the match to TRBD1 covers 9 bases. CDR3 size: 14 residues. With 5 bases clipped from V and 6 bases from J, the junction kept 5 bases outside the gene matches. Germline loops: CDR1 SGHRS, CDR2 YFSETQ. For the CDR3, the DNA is TGCGCCAGCAGGGCGGACAGGGGCCCCGGGGAGCTGTTTTTT. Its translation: CASRADRGPGELFF.